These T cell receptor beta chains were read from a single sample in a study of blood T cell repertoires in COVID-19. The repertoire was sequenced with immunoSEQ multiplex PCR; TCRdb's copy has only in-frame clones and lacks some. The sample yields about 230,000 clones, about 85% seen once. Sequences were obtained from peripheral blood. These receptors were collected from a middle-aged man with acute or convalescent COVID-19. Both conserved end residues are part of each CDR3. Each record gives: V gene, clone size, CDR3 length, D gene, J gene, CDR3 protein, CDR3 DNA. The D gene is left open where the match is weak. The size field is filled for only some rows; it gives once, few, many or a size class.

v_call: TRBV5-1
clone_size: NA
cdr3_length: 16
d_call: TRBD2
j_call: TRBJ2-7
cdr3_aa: CASSLASGGGADEQYF
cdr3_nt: TGCGCCAGCAGCTTGGCCTCGGGCGGGGGGGCCGACGAGCAGTACTTC

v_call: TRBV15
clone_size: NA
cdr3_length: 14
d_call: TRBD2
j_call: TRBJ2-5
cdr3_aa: CATSETSQTLTQYF
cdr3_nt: TGTGCCACCAGTGAGACTAGCCAAACTTTAACCCAGTACTTC

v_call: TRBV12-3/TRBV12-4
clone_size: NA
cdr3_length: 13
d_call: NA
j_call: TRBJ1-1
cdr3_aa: CASSLKGDTEAFF
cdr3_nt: TGTGCCAGCAGCTTAAAGGGGGATACTGAAGCTTTCTTT

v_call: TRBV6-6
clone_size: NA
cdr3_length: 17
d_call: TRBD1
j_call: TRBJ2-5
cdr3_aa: CASSPRGGFTGGETQYF
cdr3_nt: TGTGCCAGCAGTCCTCGTGGTGGGTTCACAGGGGGCGAGACCCAGTACTTC

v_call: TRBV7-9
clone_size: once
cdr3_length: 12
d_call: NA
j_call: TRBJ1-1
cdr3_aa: CASRGSGTEAFF
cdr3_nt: TGTGCCAGCAGAGGATCGGGGACTGAAGCTTTCTTT

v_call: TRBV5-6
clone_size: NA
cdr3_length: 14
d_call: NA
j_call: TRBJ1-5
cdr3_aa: CASSLQQGGQPQHF
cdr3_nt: TGTGCCAGCAGCTTGCAACAGGGTGGACAGCCCCAGCATTTT

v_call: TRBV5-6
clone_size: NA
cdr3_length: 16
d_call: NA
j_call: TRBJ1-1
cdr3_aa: CASSPTGTSIVTEAFF
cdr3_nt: TGTGCCAGCAGCCCTACAGGGACGAGTATTGTTACTGAAGCTTTCTTT

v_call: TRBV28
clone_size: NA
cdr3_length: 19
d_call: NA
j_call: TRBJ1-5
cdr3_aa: CASSLGLVQGITRGQPQHF
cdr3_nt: TGTGCCAGCAGTTTAGGGTTGGTGCAGGGGATAACGAGGGGACAGCCCCAGCATTTT

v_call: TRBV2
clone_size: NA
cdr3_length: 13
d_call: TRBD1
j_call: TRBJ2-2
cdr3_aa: CASSAQGVGELFF
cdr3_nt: TGTGCCAGCAGTGCCCAGGGGGTCGGGGAGCTGTTTTTT

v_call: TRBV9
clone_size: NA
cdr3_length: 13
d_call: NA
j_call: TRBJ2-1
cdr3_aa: CASSVGGGSEQFF
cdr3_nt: TGTGCCAGCAGCGTAGGTGGTGGCAGTGAGCAGTTCTTC

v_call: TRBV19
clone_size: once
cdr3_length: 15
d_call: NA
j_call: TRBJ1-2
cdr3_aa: CASLSRGIPNYGYTF
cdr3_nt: TGTGCCAGCCTTTCCCGGGGGATCCCTAACTATGGCTACACCTTC

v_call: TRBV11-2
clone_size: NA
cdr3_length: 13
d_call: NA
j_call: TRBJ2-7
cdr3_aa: CASSSVGGYEQYF
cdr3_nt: TGTGCCAGCAGCTCCGTCGGGGGCTACGAGCAGTACTTC

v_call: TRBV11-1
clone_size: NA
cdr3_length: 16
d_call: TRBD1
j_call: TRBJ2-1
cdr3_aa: CASSLFVTGGNNEQFF
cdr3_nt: TGTGCCAGCAGCTTATTTGTGACAGGGGGTAACAATGAGCAGTTCTTC

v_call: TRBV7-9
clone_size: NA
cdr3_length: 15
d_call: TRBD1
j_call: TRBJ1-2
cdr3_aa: CASSPPGQINYGYTF
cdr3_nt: TGTGCCAGCAGCCCTCCGGGACAGATAAACTATGGCTACACCTTC

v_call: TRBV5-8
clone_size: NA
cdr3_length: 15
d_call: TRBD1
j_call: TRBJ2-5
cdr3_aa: CASSLGDRGRETQYF
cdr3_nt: TGTGCCAGCAGCTTGGGGGACAGGGGTCGCGAGACCCAGTACTTC

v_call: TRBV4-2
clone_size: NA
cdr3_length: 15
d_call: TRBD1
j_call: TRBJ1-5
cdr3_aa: CASSLNRGTNQPQHF
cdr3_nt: TGTGCCAGCAGCCTGAACAGGGGAACCAATCAGCCCCAGCATTTT

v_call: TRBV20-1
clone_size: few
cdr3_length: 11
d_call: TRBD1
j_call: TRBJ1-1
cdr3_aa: CSAQGGPEAFF
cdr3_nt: TGCAGTGCCCAGGGGGGCCCTGAAGCTTTCTTT

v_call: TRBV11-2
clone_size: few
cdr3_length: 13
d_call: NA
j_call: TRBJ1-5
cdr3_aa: CASSLSLAQPQHF
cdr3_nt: TGTGCCAGCAGCTTAAGTCTTGCGCAGCCCCAGCATTTT

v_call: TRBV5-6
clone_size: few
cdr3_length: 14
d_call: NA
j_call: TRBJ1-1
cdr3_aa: CASSLGQTNTEAFF
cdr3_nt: TGTGCCAGCAGCTTGGGACAGACGAACACTGAAGCTTTCTTT

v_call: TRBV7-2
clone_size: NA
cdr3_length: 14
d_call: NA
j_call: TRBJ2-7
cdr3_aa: CASSLGRGDYEQYF
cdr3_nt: TGTGCCAGCAGCTTAGGGCGGGGTGACTACGAGCAGTACTTC

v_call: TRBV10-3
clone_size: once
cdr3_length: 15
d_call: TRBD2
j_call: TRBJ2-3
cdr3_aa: CATGESGGNTDTQYF
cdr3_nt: TGTGCCACCGGAGAGAGCGGGGGGAACACAGATACGCAGTATTTT

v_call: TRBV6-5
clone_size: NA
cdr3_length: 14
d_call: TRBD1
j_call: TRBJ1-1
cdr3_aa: CASSNEQGLTEAFF
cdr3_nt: TGTGCCAGCAGTAACGAACAGGGGCTCACTGAAGCTTTCTTT

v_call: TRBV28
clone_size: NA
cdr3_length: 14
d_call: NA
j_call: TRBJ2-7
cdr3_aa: CASSSGTRHYEQYF
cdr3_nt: TGTGCCAGCAGCTCCGGGACAAGGCACTACGAGCAGTACTTC

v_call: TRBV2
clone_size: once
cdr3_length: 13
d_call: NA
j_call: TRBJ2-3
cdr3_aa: CASSPGGWDTQYF
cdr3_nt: TGTGCCAGCAGTCCGGGGGGCTGGGATACGCAGTATTTT

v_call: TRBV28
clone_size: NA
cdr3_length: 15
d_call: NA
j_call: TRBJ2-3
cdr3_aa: CASSLSEGYTDTQYF
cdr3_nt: TGTGCCAGCAGTTTATCCGAGGGATACACAGATACGCAGTATTTT